This paragraph covers one TCR beta chain sequence. A second PCR, run for roughly 7 to 12 cycles, used a sample-barcoded 5' primer plus a J-beta primer mix. MiXCR was run by TCRdb on the 5' RACE reads, yielding one entry per CDR3 protein. Found here are some 670,000 distinct CDR3 sequences, about 51% of them singletons; the top ten hold around an eighth. The trim removed 4 bases at V and 0 bases at J, leaving 4 bases unmatched. Looked up from germline, CDR1 is SGDLS and CDR2 is YYNGEE. This CDR3 has 15 amino acids. The data are from a study of blood T cells in healthy people across ages. This TCR was recovered from a woman older than 75 in good health. The source material was blood. The chain has TRBV9 and TRBJ2-3, with TRBD2 matching over 8 bases. The CDR3 DNA sequence: TGTGCCAGCAGCCGCGGGGGGTCCAGCACAGATACGCAGTATTTT. Protein sequence: CASSRGGSSTDTQYF. Filled out from reference TRBV9 and TRBJ2-3, the complete variable domain reads DSGVTQTPKHLITATGQRVTLRCSPRSGDLSVYWYQQSLDQGLQFLIQYYNGEERAKGNILERFSAQQFPDLHSELNLSSLELGDSALYFCASSRGGSSTDTQYFGPGTRLTVL.